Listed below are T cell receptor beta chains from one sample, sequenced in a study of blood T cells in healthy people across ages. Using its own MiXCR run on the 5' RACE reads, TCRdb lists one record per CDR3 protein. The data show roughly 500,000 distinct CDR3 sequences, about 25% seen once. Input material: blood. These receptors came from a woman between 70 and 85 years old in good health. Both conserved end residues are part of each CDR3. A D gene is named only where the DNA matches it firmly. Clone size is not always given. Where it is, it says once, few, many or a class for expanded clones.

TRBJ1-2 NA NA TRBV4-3 TGCGCCAGCAGCCAAGTCCGGGAGTACTATGGCTACACCTTC CASSQVREYYGYTF
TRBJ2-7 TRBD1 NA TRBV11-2 TGTGCCAGCACCTACACAGGGGGGTACGAGCAGTACTTC CASTYTGGYEQYF
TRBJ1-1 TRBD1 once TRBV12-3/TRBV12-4 TGTGCCAGCAGTTCCGGGACAGGGGTCATGAACACTGAAGCTTTCTTT CASSSGTGVMNTEAFF
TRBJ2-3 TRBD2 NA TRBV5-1 TGCGCCAGCAGCATGGGGACTAGCGGGGGGGCAACCGATACGCAGTATTTT CASSMGTSGGATDTQYF
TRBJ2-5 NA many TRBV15 TGTGCCACCAGCAGAGAGGGAGAGACCCAGTACTTC CATSREGETQYF
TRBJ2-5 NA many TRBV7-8 TGTGCCAGCAGCTCCCGGGACTCCCAAGAGACCCAGTACTTC CASSSRDSQETQYF
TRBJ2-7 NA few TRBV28 TGTGCCACAGGCGACCCGGGACGGATTTACGAGCAGTACTTC CATGDPGRIYEQYF
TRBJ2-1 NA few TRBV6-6 TGTGCCAGCAGTAGCCGGCTAGAGCAGTTCTTC CASSSRLEQFF
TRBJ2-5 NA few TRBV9 TGTGCCAGCAGCGTTTCTCATGTCCAAGAGACCCAGTACTTC CASSVSHVQETQYF
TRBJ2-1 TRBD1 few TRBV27 TGTGCCAGCAGGCTCGACAGGGGCGGTAATGAGCAGTTCTTC CASRLDRGGNEQFF
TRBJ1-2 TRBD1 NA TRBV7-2 TGTGCCAGCAGCTTCAAAGGGACAGGCCCAAACTATGGCTACACCTTC CASSFKGTGPNYGYTF
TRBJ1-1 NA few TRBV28 TGTGCCAGCGAGGCAGGGAAGTCATGGGCTTTCTTT CASEAGKSWAFF
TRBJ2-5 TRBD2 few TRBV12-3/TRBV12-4 TGTGCCAGCAGCTATGGAGCTAGCGGGGGAGGTGGCGCGGAGACCCAGTACTTC CASSYGASGGGGAETQYF
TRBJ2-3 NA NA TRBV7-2 TGTGCCAGCAGCTTAGCCCCAGGTCTGGGCACAGATACGCAGTATTTT CASSLAPGLGTDTQYF
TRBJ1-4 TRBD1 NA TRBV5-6 TGTGCCAGCAGCTTTAAGGGGACAGCAACTAATGAAAAACTGTTTTTT CASSFKGTATNEKLFF
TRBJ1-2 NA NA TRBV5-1 TGCGCCAGCAGCTTGACCACAGGGTATGGCTACACCTTC CASSLTTGYGYTF
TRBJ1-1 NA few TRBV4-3 TGCGCCAGCAGCCAAGAGATTGGGAACACTGAAGCTTTCTTT CASSQEIGNTEAFF
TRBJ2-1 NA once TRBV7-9 TGTGCCAGCAGCTTACGGCTGGAACACAATGAGCAGTTCTTC CASSLRLEHNEQFF
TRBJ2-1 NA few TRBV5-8 TGTGCCAGCAGCTTCATCGGGGGCTCGGGTTACAATGAGCAGTTCTTC CASSFIGGSGYNEQFF
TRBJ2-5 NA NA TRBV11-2 TGTGCCAGCAGCTTATCCCGGGGGCCGGTAGAGACCCAGTACTTC CASSLSRGPVETQYF
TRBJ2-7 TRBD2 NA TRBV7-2 TGTGCCAGCAGCTTAGCCGGGACTAGCAGGGCCTACGAGCAGTACTTC CASSLAGTSRAYEQYF
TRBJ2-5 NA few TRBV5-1 TGCGCCAGCAGCCCGGACGTGGCCCCAGAGACCCAGTACTTC CASSPDVAPETQYF
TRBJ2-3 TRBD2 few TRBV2 TGTGCCGCGGGACTAGCGGGGGTCACAGATACGCAGTATTTT CAAGLAGVTDTQYF
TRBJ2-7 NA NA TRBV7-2 TGTGCCAGCAGCCCTACCGGGCGTCACGAGCAGTACTTC CASSPTGRHEQYF
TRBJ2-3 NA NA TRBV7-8 TGTGCCAGCAGCTTATTAGTATCGGTGGCAGATACGCAGTATTTT CASSLLVSVADTQYF
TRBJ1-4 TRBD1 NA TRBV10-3 TGTGCCATCAGCGGGACAGAAAATGAAAAACTGTTTTTT CAISGTENEKLFF
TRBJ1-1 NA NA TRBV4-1 TGCGCCAGCAGCCAGGCTACAGCCCTTTGGAACACTGAAGCTTTCTTT CASSQATALWNTEAFF
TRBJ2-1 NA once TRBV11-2 TGTGCCAGCAGCTTAGAACAGGGTGGCCACAATGAGCAGTTCTTC CASSLEQGGHNEQFF
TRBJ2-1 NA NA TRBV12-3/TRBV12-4 TGTGCCAGCAGTTCGAGGGCGCCTACGAACAATGAGCAGTTCTTC CASSSRAPTNNEQFF
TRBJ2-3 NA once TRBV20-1 TGCAGTGCTAGCGATAGCGTCACAGATACGCAGTATTTT CSASDSVTDTQYF
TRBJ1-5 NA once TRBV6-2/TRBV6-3 TGTGCCAGCAGCAACAGGGTCGATGATCAGCCCCAGCATTTT CASSNRVDDQPQHF
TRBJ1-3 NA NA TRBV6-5 TGTGCCAGCAGTTACGACAGGAATAATAGAAACACCATATATTTT CASSYDRNNRNTIYF
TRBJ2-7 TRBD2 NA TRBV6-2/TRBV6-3 TGTGCCAGCAGTTACCAGACTAGCGGGGGGCCCCCCATCTACGAGCAGTACTTC CASSYQTSGGPPIYEQYF
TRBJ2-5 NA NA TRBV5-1 TGCGCCAGCAGCTTGGGGGTTAACGTTAACGCCCAAGAGACCCAGTACTTC CASSLGVNVNAQETQYF
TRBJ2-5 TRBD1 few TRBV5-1 TGCGCCAGCAGCTTGGCCGGGACAGAAGAGACCCAGTACTTC CASSLAGTEETQYF
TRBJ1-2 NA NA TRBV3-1 TGTGCCAGCAGCCAAGGAAGCTACTATGGCTACACCTTC CASSQGSYYGYTF
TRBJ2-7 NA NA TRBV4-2 TGTGCCAGCAGCAATTCCCGGGACTACGAGCAGTACTTC CASSNSRDYEQYF
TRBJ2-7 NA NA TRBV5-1 TGCGCCAGCAGCTTGGCGGGATCCGCTCTGTACGAGCAGTACTTC CASSLAGSALYEQYF
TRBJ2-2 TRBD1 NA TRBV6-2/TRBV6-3 TGTGCCAGCAGTAGGACAGGGGTGAACACCGGGGAGCTGTTTTTT CASSRTGVNTGELFF
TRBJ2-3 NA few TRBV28 TGTGCCAGCAGTGATGAGACAGCCACAGATACGCAGTATTTT CASSDETATDTQYF
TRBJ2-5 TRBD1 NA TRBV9 TGTGCCAGCAGTGCGACCGGACAGGCACAAGAGACCCAGTACTTC CASSATGQAQETQYF
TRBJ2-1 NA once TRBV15 TGTGCCACCGAAAGGAGGGGGGGCCGTCTTGGTGAGCAGTTCTTC CATERRGGRLGEQFF
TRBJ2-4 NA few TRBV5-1 TGCGCCAGCAGCTTAGCGGTTAACAAAAACATTCAGTACTTC CASSLAVNKNIQYF
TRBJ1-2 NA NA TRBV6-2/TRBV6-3 TGTGCCAGCAGCCCATTCAGGGATTACTATGGCTACACCTTC CASSPFRDYYGYTF
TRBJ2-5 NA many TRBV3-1 TGTGCCAGCAGCCAACCCGGGACGGCGCGAGAGACCCAGTACTTC CASSQPGTARETQYF
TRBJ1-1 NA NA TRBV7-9 TGTGCCAGCAGCCCAACCGCGGGGACATACAACACTGAAGCTTTCTTT CASSPTAGTYNTEAFF
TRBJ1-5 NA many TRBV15 TGTGCCACCAGCAGAGACGCTTATAGCAATCAGCCCCAGCATTTT CATSRDAYSNQPQHF
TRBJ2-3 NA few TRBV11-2 TGTGCCAGCGTGCCGTTCAGGGGTAGCACAGATACGCAGTATTTT CASVPFRGSTDTQYF
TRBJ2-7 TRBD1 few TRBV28 TGTGCCAGCAGTTTACAGGGGGCGAGGTACGAGCAGTACTTC CASSLQGARYEQYF
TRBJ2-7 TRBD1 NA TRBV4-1 TGCGCCAGCAGGGGGACAGGGGACCACGAGCAGTACTTC CASRGTGDHEQYF
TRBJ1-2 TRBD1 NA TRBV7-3 TGTGCCAGCAGCCAAGTCTCTGGACAGGGGCTCTATGGCTACACCTTC CASSQVSGQGLYGYTF
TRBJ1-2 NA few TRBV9 TGTGCCAGCAGCGTAGAAAGTCGGACGGACTATGGCTACACCTTC CASSVESRTDYGYTF
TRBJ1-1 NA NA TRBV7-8 TGTGCCAGCAAACGACTCCGGGACTCCCCATTAGCTTTCTTT CASKRLRDSPLAFF
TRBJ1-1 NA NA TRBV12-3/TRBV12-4 TGTGCCAGCAGTTCGGAGAGTTGGGGGGCGGAGAACACTGAAGCTTTCTTT CASSSESWGAENTEAFF
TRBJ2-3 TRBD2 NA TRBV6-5 TGTGCCAGCAGTTCGCACCTCACTAGCGGGGGCTATACGCAGTATTTT CASSSHLTSGGYTQYF